This TCR beta chain came from a study of identical twins. MiXCR was run by TCRdb on the 5' RACE reads, yielding one entry per CDR3 protein. The sample holds about 520,000 distinct CDR3 sequences, under 25% seen once. V lost 3 bases and J lost 6, with 18 bases in between. The CDR3 runs 16 residues. In addition, the sample was reused for a study of T cells expressing NK-cell markers.

This TCR came from a woman under 30 in good health. V is TRBV12-3 or TRBV12-4 and J is TRBJ2-1, with D possibly matching TRBD2 (6 bases). Sequenced input: CD4+ T cells sorted from blood. The DNA of the CDR3 is TGTGCCAGCAGTTTCTCCGGGGCGGGAAATCCCAATGAGCAGTTCTTC. Encoded protein: CASSFSGAGNPNEQFF.